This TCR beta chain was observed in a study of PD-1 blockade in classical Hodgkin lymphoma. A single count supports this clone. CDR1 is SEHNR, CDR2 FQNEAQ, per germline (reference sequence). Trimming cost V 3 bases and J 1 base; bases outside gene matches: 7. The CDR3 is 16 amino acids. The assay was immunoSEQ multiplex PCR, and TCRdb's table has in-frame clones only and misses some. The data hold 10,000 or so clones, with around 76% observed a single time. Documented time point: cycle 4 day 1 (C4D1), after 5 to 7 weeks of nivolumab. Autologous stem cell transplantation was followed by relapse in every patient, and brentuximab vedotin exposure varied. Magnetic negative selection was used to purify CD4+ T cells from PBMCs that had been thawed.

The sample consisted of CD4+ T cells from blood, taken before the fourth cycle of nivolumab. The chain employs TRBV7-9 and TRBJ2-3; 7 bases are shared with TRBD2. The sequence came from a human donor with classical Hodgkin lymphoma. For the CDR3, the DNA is TGTGCCAGCAGCTTTCCCCTCCGGGGGGGCACAGATACGCAGTATTTT. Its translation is CASSFPLRGGTDTQYF.